This TCR beta chain was retrieved from a study of blood T cell repertoires in COVID-19. Only in-frame clones appear in the TCRdb table, and some are missing; sequencing was by immunoSEQ multiplex PCR. The sample carries about 150,000 clones, more than 75% recorded once. Between the trimmed V and J ends, which lost 4 bases and 3 bases, there was a span of 11 bases. The CDR3 sequence is 14 residues long. Germline V gives CDR1 SGHNT, CDR2 YYREEE (reference sequence). V usage is TRBV5-4 and J usage is TRBJ1-3; weak D call: TRBD1 (5 bases). The source of this sequence is a woman in her sixties or seventies with COVID-19, enrolled during active disease. Sequencing was performed on peripheral blood. The CDR3 sequence: CASSAGTDGNTIYF. The CDR3 DNA follows: TGTGCCAGCAGCGCCGGGACTGATGGAAACACCATATATTTT.